This record looks at one TCR beta chain sequence and its context. Its antigen is not known. A sample-barcoded 5' primer and a J-beta primer mix were used in a second PCR of about 6 to 12 cycles. Each CDR3 protein gets one entry after TCRdb re-called the 5' RACE reads with MiXCR. This table has more than 700,000 distinct CDR3 sequences, around 45% appearing once. Healthy Russian Caucasian donors spanned ages about 6 to 95 years. The data were obtained in a study of blood T cells in healthy people across ages. Notes on the study in general: Across the age range, TCR beta diversity per million T cells fell in a roughly linear way. Estimates drawn from one million T cells were deemed to understate diversity.

The material sequenced was blood. This receptor was taken from an elderly man in good health.

The DNA for the CDR3 is TGCAGCAGCAACCGGGGGGTGGACTACAATGAGCAGTTCTTC. Translated: CSSNRGVDYNEQFF. The V gene is TRBV29-1, the J gene TRBJ2-1; TRBD2 matches 7 bases. Unmatched junction bases numbered 10, after V lost 8 bases and J lost 3 bases. Germline V gives CDR1 SQVTM, CDR2 ANQGSEA. The length of the CDR3 is 14 residues.